This T cell receptor (beta chain) was identified in a study of T cells expressing NK-cell markers. On the study more broadly: In the group of eight sequenced donors, seven were HCMV-seropositive and one was seronegative.

TCRdb re-called the 5' RACE reads; one entry per CDR3 protein, DNA not given. The repertoire table contains some 140,000 distinct CDR3 sequences. CDR3 length: 14 residues. Germline CDR1 reads SGHTA; CDR2 reads FQGTGA. Sequencing was done on a sample of blood T cells: a sorted CD56 or NKG2C T cell subset, CD4+ or CD8+ T cells, or bulk PBMC T cells (not recorded which). The V call is TRBV7-3, the J call TRBJ2-2; TCRdb returns TRBD2, unconfirmable since there is no DNA. This clonotype was obtained from a woman aged 45-65 years in good health. The CDR3 region is CASSSLAGSEGLFF.